A selection of T cell receptor beta chains follows, all from one sample in a study of blood T cell repertoires in COVID-19. Repertoires were generated with immunoSEQ multiplex PCR, while TCRdb's copy carries only in-frame clones and drops some. The sample consists of roughly 55,000 clones, roughly 87% of them appearing once. Sequencing input: peripheral blood. These receptors were taken from a woman in her sixties or seventies with acute or convalescent COVID-19. The CDR3 runs from the conserved cysteine through the conserved F or W. The D gene is left open where the match is weak. Size values are once, few and many counts, or a class for expanded clones, and some rows have none.

CDR3nt	CDR3aa	abundance	d_gene	v_gene	j_gene	len
TGTGCCAGCAGTTCAAACAGGGGCAATCAGCCCCAGCATTTT	CASSSNRGNQPQHF	.	.	TRBV6-2/TRBV6-3	TRBJ1-5	14
TGTGCCAGCAGCCTACGGGAGCTCGGCACCGGGGAGCTGTTTTTT	CASSLRELGTGELFF	once	.	TRBV9	TRBJ2-2	15
TGTGCCAGCAGCTTGAGGGATCTGAACACTGAAGCTTTCTTT	CASSLRDLNTEAFF	.	.	TRBV7-6	TRBJ1-1	14
TGTGCCATCAGTGAGTCAGGCGGTAGCAATCAGCCCCAGCATTTT	CAISESGGSNQPQHF	.	.	TRBV10-3	TRBJ1-5	15
TGTGCCAGCAGCCGGGGACAGGGTGGTTACAATGAGCAGTTCTTC	CASSRGQGGYNEQFF	.	TRBD1	TRBV5-8	TRBJ2-1	15
TGTGCCAGCAGTTTAACGGCGGGGTCGGGGGAGCAGTACTTC	CASSLTAGSGEQYF	.	.	TRBV27	TRBJ2-7	14
TGTGCCAGCAGCCAAGGGGGGGGCTCTGGAAACACCATATATTTT	CASSQGGGSGNTIYF	.	.	TRBV4-2	TRBJ1-3	15
TGTGCCAGCAGCATGAGAGGGGGCTCCAGCTCTGGAAACACCATATATTTT	CASSMRGGSSSGNTIYF	.	TRBD1	TRBV7-6	TRBJ1-3	17
TGTGCCAGCAGGGGAACAGGGGTGGGCACAGATACGCAGTATTTT	CASRGTGVGTDTQYF	few	TRBD1	TRBV6-5	TRBJ2-3	15
TGTGCCAGCAGCCCTTATAGCGGGAGCAAATACGAGCAGTACTTC	CASSPYSGSKYEQYF	.	TRBD2	TRBV11-2	TRBJ2-7	15
TGTGCCAGCAGCCAAGGCCCAGCGGGGCAGGGGGATACGCAGTATTTT	CASSQGPAGQGDTQYF	.	.	TRBV3-1/TRBV3-2	TRBJ2-3	16
TGTGCCAGCAGCTTGATGGGGGCAGGCACAGATACGCAGTATTTT	CASSLMGAGTDTQYF	once	.	TRBV5-8	TRBJ2-3	15
TGTGCCAGCAGCTCCGCCGCGGGACAGAATTCACCCCTCCACTTT	CASSSAAGQNSPLHF	.	TRBD1	TRBV7-2	TRBJ1-6	15
TGTGCCAGCCCGGGAGCTGAAGCTTTCTTT	CASPGAEAFF	.	.	TRBV5-8	TRBJ1-1	10
TGTGCCAGCAGCCAACAAACAGGGCTTACTAATGAAAAACTGTTTTTT	CASSQQTGLTNEKLFF	.	.	TRBV3-1/TRBV3-2	TRBJ1-4	16
TGTGCCTGGAGTGGGGGCGGACGGCCCTCTGGAAACACCATATATTTT	CAWSGGGRPSGNTIYF	.	.	TRBV30	TRBJ1-3	16
TGTGCCAGCAGTTCCCGTCTAGGGGTTGGTGAGACCCAGTACTTC	CASSSRLGVGETQYF	.	.	TRBV28	TRBJ2-5	15
TGTGCCTGGACGGGGGGAGGCTATGGCTACACCTTC	CAWTGGGYGYTF	.	.	TRBV30	TRBJ1-2	12
TGTGCCAGCAGCTTAACCGGGACAGGGGGTTACACTGAAGCTTTCTTT	CASSLTGTGGYTEAFF	.	TRBD1	TRBV11-2	TRBJ1-1	16
TGTGCCAGCAGCCAAGATCGATCACGGGGCTATGGCTACACCTTC	CASSQDRSRGYGYTF	.	.	TRBV4-2	TRBJ1-2	15
TGTGCCAGCAGCCAGGGGACAGGGGCGTTCCAAGAGACCCAGTACTTC	CASSQGTGAFQETQYF	.	TRBD1	TRBV7-9	TRBJ2-5	16
TGTGCCAGTAGGGTACCCCCACAGGGAGAGAGGCCCATGAACACTGAAGCTTTCTTT	CASRVPPQGERPMNTEAFF	few	.	TRBV19	TRBJ1-1	19
TGCGCCAGCAGCCCCGGACTAGACAAAAACATTCAGTACTTC	CASSPGLDKNIQYF	.	TRBD2	TRBV5-1	TRBJ2-4	14
TGTGCCACCAGTGATTCAACCAGGGTGAGGAATGAGCAGTTCTTC	CATSDSTRVRNEQFF	.	.	TRBV24-1	TRBJ2-1	15